What follows are 5 T cell receptor beta chains derived from one specimen sequenced in a study of blood T cell repertoires in COVID-19. Data came from immunoSEQ multiplex PCR; TCRdb stores just in-frame clones and leaves some out. The sample comprises 250,000 or so clones, around nine tenths of which are singletons, and around 5.1% rests with the top ten. The sequenced sample consisted of peripheral blood. These receptors all come from a woman aged 55-69 years with COVID-19, enrolled during active disease.

This clone was seen once. The chain couples TRBV5-5 to TRBJ2-1; TRBD2 matches at 10 bases. Germline CDR1 SGHKS, CDR2 YYEKEE (reference sequence). CDR3 size: 15 residues. The V gene end was trimmed by 1 base and the J gene end by 3 bases; junction bases not matched to a gene: 1. The CDR3 DNA is TGTGCCAGCAGCTTGCTAGCGGGGGTCTACAATGAGCAGTTCTTC. Encoded protein: CASSLLAGVYNEQFF.

V gene TRBV25-1 combines with J gene TRBJ1-2, with no clear D. The germline V gene encodes CDR1 MGHDK and CDR2 SYGVNS. V was clipped by 3 bases and J by 4 bases, with 12 bases between them. CDR3 length: 14 amino acids. For the CDR3, the DNA is TGTGCCAGCAGTGATGTGTCCCGGGGCTATGGCTACACCTTC. It codes for CASSDVSRGYGYTF.

The chain combines TRBV9 with TRBJ2-2, with D perhaps matching TRBD2 (6 bases). Trimming shortened V by 5 bases and J by 15 bases, and 20 bases separated the two germline ends. There are 13 residues in the CDR3. The V gene's germline CDR1 is SGDLS and CDR2 YYNGEE. Here the CDR3 DNA reads TGTGCCAGCAGGGACGGACTAACCGGTGGATTGTTTTTT. Translating gives CASRDGLTGGLFF.

This clone was found a few times. The chain is built from TRBV6-5 and TRBJ1-2, with 9 bases lining up with TRBD1. This CDR3 is 14 amino acids long. From germline, CDR1 is MNHEY and CDR2 SVGAGI. V was pared by 6 bases and J by 4 bases, with 6 bases of the junction left unmatched. CDR3 nucleotides: TGTGCCAGCAGACGGACAGGGGCTGGCTATGGCTACACCTTC. Protein sequence: CASRRTGAGYGYTF.

The chain employs TRBV28 and TRBJ2-7, with 7 positions matching TRBD1. Germline-derived CDR1 and CDR2 are MDHEN and SYDVKM. This CDR3 comprises 13 residues. After removal of 6 bases from V and 5 bases from J, the junction contained 7 bases not matched to a gene. DNA of the CDR3: TGTGCCAGCAGAGTTACAGGGGCCCACGAGCAGTACTTC. Translation gives CASRVTGAHEQYF.